One sample yielded the 27 T cell receptor beta chains listed below, sequenced in a study of blood T cell repertoires in COVID-19. TCRdb keeps only in-frame clones here, not all; method: immunoSEQ multiplex PCR. The repertoire holds around 120,000 clones, with approximately 86% as singletons. The sample taken for sequencing was PBMCs or T cells enriched from blood (not recorded which). Receptors originate from a woman between 45 and 65 years old who had recovered from COVID-19.

The table lists this clone with a count of one. The chain couples TRBV4-1 to TRBJ1-4, with D possibly TRBD1 on 5 matching bases. V shed 0 bases and J shed 4 bases, with 12 bases lying between them. CDR3 length: 16 residues. Germline V CDR1 and CDR2: MGHRA, YSYEKL. The CDR3, as DNA: TGCGCCAGCAGCCAAGACCTACAGGAATTTAATGAAAAACTGTTTTTT. Amino acids: CASSQDLQEFNEKLFF.

The chain uses TRBV24-1 and TRBJ2-7; no reliable D call. This CDR3 contains 13 residues. Trimming stripped 4 bases from V and 4 bases from J, with 10 bases between. Germline assignment: CDR1 KGHDR and CDR2 SFDVKD. The CDR3 here is CATSDTESYEQYF. The CDR3 DNA reads as TGTGCCACCAGTGACACAGAGTCGTACGAGCAGTACTTC.

This clone came up once. The V and J genes are TRBV19 and TRBJ1-5; 7 positions match TRBD1. The CDR3 extends over 15 amino acids. The germline V gene encodes CDR1 LNHDA and CDR2 SQIVND (reference sequence). V was pared by 5 bases and J by 0 bases, with 4 bases of the junction left unmatched. In DNA, the CDR3 is TGTGCCAGTAGTGGCAGGGACAGTAGCAATCAGCCCCAGCATTTT. Encoded protein: CASSGRDSSNQPQHF.

This clone was recorded a few times. The rearrangement links TRBV11-2 to TRBJ2-7, with D perhaps matching TRBD2 (5 bases). The germline V gene has CDR1 SGHAT and CDR2 FQNNGV. The CDR3 spans 16 residues. The V end was cut by 2 bases, the J end by 3 bases, with 17 bases between. The CDR3 coding sequence is TGTGCCAGCAGCTTAAGAGCCGTCGCGGGCAGCTACGAGCAGTACTTC. Its translation: CASSLRAVAGSYEQYF.

The CDR3 reads CASRGGKGEAFF. The CDR3 bases are TGTGCCAGCAGGGGGGGTAAAGGAGAAGCTTTCTTT. The V call is TRBV7-9, the J call TRBJ1-1; D possibly corresponds to TRBD1 (5 bases). V lost 6 bases to trimming and J lost 8 bases, with 13 bases between them. Germline assignment: CDR1 SEHNR and CDR2 FQNEAQ (reference sequence). The CDR3 is made up of 12 amino acids.

This chain links TRBV5-1 with TRBJ1-6; TRBD1 aligns across 7 bases. Germline CDR1 and CDR2: SGHRS and YFSETQ. Unmatched junction bases numbered 10, after V lost 4 bases and J lost 9 bases. This CDR3 has 15 residues. The CDR3 spells CASSRATGTPSPLHF. As DNA, the CDR3 is TGCGCCAGCAGCAGGGCGACAGGGACTCCTTCACCCCTCCACTTT.

The rearrangement joins TRBV7-9 to TRBJ1-1, with 11 bases that match TRBD1. The CDR3 is made up of 17 amino acids. Germline loops: CDR1 SEHNR, CDR2 FQNEAQ (reference sequence). V lost 2 bases and J lost 4; bases outside the gene matches: 9. CDR3 in DNA: TGTGCCAGCAGCTTACCGGGACAGGGGGTATTGGGCACTGAAGCTTTCTTT. Residues: CASSLPGQGVLGTEAFF.

This clone appeared a single time. The chain uses TRBV7-9 and TRBJ1-4, with 8 positions matching TRBD1. The germline V gene encodes CDR1 SEHNR and CDR2 FQNEAQ (reference sequence). CDR3 length: 19 residues. V was pared by 7 bases and J by 6 bases, with 22 bases of the junction left unmatched. The CDR3, as DNA: TGTGCCAGCACCAGATCGACAGGGGACCGTATTCGTATATATGAAAAACTGTTTTTT. Amino acid sequence: CASTRSTGDRIRIYEKLFF. The full variable domain, completed using reference TRBV7-9 and TRBJ1-4, is DTGVSQNPRHKITKRGQNVTFRCDPISEHNRLYWYRQTLGQGPEFLTYFQNEAQLEKSRLLSDRFSAERPKGSFSTLEIQRTEQGDSAMYLCASTRSTGDRIRIYEKLFFGSGTQLSVL.

The V and J genes are TRBV5-1 and TRBJ2-2; 9 positions agree with TRBD2. The CDR3 sequence is 19 residues long. Germline V gives CDR1 SGHRS, CDR2 YFSETQ. The ends lost 1 base at V and 4 bases at J; junction bases unmatched: 14. CDR3 sequence: CASSLLSPAGGPVTGELFF. For the CDR3, the DNA is TGCGCCAGCAGCTTGCTCTCCCCGGCGGGGGGGCCCGTCACCGGGGAGCTGTTTTTT.

The chain uses TRBV5-4 and TRBJ1-2; TRBD1 matches 7 bases. CDR3 size: 14 residues. The germline V gene has CDR1 SGHNT and CDR2 YYREEE (reference sequence). V lost 2 bases and J lost 6; bases outside the gene matches: 7. CDR3 nucleotides: TGTGCCAGCAGCTTTTTCGGGACAGTGGATGGCTACACCTTC. It specifies CASSFFGTVDGYTF. The whole variable domain, remainder taken from reference TRBV5-4 and TRBJ1-2, is ETGVTQSPTHLIKTRGQQVTLRCSSQSGHNTVSWYQQALGQGPQFIFQYYREEENGRGNFPPRFSGLQFPNYSSELNVNALELDDSALYLCASSFFGTVDGYTFGSGTRLTVV.

The chain employs TRBV5-4 and TRBJ2-3; tentatively, D is TRBD1 (6 bases). V lost 3 bases and J 5 bases, leaving 13 bases between the germline ends. Germline V gene data show CDR1 as SGHNT and CDR2 as YYREEE (reference sequence). CDR3 length: 14 amino acids. The CDR3 here is CASSSEQGLDTQYF. The CDR3 DNA reads TGTGCCAGCAGCTCGGAACAGGGCCTAGATACGCAGTATTTT.

The genes are TRBV6-5 and TRBJ2-3; 9 nucleotides agree with TRBD1. CDR1 is MNHEY, CDR2 SVGAGI, per germline. Unmatched junction bases numbered 9, after V lost 6 bases and J lost 8 bases. This CDR3 is 14 amino acids long. The CDR3, as DNA: TGTGCCAGCAGCCCAACGGGACAGGGTGTTACGCAGTATTTT. Its translation: CASSPTGQGVTQYF.

The V and J genes are TRBV19 and TRBJ1-1; 9 nucleotides agree with TRBD1. Germline CDR1 is LNHDA and CDR2 is SQIVND (reference sequence). V lost 1 base, J lost 6 bases, and 6 bases stayed unmatched. This CDR3 has 15 residues. In DNA, the CDR3 is TGTGCCAGTAGTATAGCCCTGACAGGGGGTCCTGAAGCTTTCTTT. It translates to CASSIALTGGPEAFF.

The gene calls are TRBV7-6 and TRBJ2-7; D is perhaps TRBD2 (5 bases). In germline, CDR1 is SGHVS, CDR2 FNYEAQ. CDR3 length equals 11 residues. V lost 5 bases to trimming and J lost 5 bases, with 7 bases between them. CDR3 bases: TGTGCCAGCAGCGCCGGGGACGAGCAGTACTTC. Amino acid sequence: CASSAGDEQYF.

The table lists this clone with a count of one. The gene calls are TRBV7-2 and TRBJ1-2, with TRBD1 matching over 9 bases. Germline V CDR1 and CDR2: SGHTA, FQGNSA. This CDR3 region has 14 residues. V gave up 5 bases and J gave up 8 bases; unmatched junction bases: 9. The CDR3, as DNA: TGTGCCAGCAGCACGGGACAGGGCCGTCCCGGCTACACCTTC. Residues: CASSTGQGRPGYTF.

The chain is built from TRBV3-1 (or the pseudogene TRBV3-2) and TRBJ2-7, with D possibly matching TRBD1 (5 bases). The CDR3 length is 13 residues. Trimming removed 5 bases from V and 4 bases from J, with 12 bases in between. Germline V gives CDR1 LGHDT, CDR2 YNNKEL (reference sequence). Here the CDR3 reads CASSLGRIYEQYF. Written as DNA, the CDR3 is TGTGCCAGCAGCTTGGGGCGGATATACGAGCAGTACTTC.

The J gene is TRBJ1-1, the V gene TRBV13; the D gene is possibly TRBD1 (6 bases). Deletions cut 4 bases from V and 1 base from J, with 13 bases between. Germline V lookup: CDR1 PRHDT, CDR2 FYEKMQ (reference sequence). This CDR3 has 15 amino acids. CDR3 bases: TGTGCCAGCAGCTCGTTCAGGGGTCCGAACACTGAAGCTTTCTTT. Its protein is CASSSFRGPNTEAFF. Based on the CDR3 plus reference TRBV13 and TRBJ1-1, the full variable domain is AAGVIQSPRHLIKEKRETATLKCYPIPRHDTVYWYQQGPGQDPQFLISFYEKMQSDKGSIPDRFSAQQFSDYHSELNMSSLELGDSALYFCASSSFRGPNTEAFFGQGTRLTVV.

CDR3 region: CASSLGWRTSGGTYEQYF. CDR3 sequence (DNA): TGTGCCAGCAGCTTGGGGTGGAGAACTAGCGGGGGGACCTACGAGCAGTACTTC. This chain joins TRBV5-6 and TRBJ2-7, with 12 bases fitting TRBD2. The germline V gene has CDR1 SGHDT and CDR2 YYEEEE. The CDR3 has 18 residues. V shed 0 bases and J 2 bases; nucleotides not matched to a gene: 9.

The chain employs TRBV5-8 and TRBJ1-2; no clear D gene. Trimming cost V 4 bases and J 1 base, with 14 bases left between them. The CDR3 sequence is 15 residues long. Germline V gene lookup returns CDR1 SGHTS and CDR2 YDEGEE. This CDR3 reads CASSGREGFNYGYTF. In DNA, the CDR3 is TGTGCCAGCAGCGGGCGGGAAGGGTTTAACTATGGCTACACCTTC.

This clone appeared once. J is TRBJ2-1 and V is TRBV5-6, with D perhaps matching TRBD1 (6 bases). Germline V gene lookup returns CDR1 SGHDT and CDR2 YYEEEE. The CDR3 consists of 14 residues. Trimming took off 0 bases at V and 5 bases at J, with 9 bases between the two ends. The CDR3 region is CASSLGPGDNEQFF. In DNA, the CDR3 is TGTGCCAGCAGCTTGGGGCCAGGGGACAATGAGCAGTTCTTC.

The chain couples TRBV7-8 to TRBJ2-2; TRBD2 matches at 8 bases. Germline CDR1 and CDR2: SGHVS and FQNEAQ. The ends lost 5 bases at V and 7 bases at J; junction bases unmatched: 6. The CDR3 sequence is 14 residues long. The CDR3 reads CASSPGGDYGELFF. In DNA form, the CDR3 reads TGTGCCAGCAGCCCGGGGGGGGACTACGGGGAGCTGTTTTTT.

The V and J genes are TRBV27 and TRBJ1-5; tentative D call: TRBD1 (6 bases). Trimming left V 8 bases short and J 7 bases short, with 15 bases between. The V gene's germline CDR1 is MNHEY and CDR2 SMNVEV (reference sequence). The CDR3 spans 13 residues. The CDR3 nucleotides are TGTGCCAGCTCTGAACAGGGATTCCAGCCCCAGCATTTT. Translating gives CASSEQGFQPQHF.

The chain employs TRBV11-2 and TRBJ1-1; 11 nucleotides agree with TRBD1. The germline V gene has CDR1 SGHAT and CDR2 FQNNGV. The CDR3 runs to 14 residues. V lost 4 bases, J lost 5 bases, and 3 bases stayed unmatched. In nucleotides, the CDR3 is TGTGCCAGCAGCTCCGGGACAGGGGGAACTGAAGCTTTCTTT. Its translation is CASSSGTGGTEAFF.

J is TRBJ2-3 and V is TRBV27; 8 nucleotides align to TRBD2. The CDR3 contains 13 residues. CDR1 MNHEY and CDR2 SMNVEV come from the germline V gene (reference sequence). V lost 5 bases to trimming and J lost 6 bases; unmatched junction nucleotides: 4. The CDR3 bases are TGTGCCAGCAGTCCGGGGGGGCGCGATACGCAGTATTTT. Its translation is CASSPGGRDTQYF.

This clone was counted a single time. The chain joins TRBV2 to TRBJ1-3, with TRBD1 matching over 7 bases. CDR3 size: 14 residues. V gave up 7 bases and J gave up 3 bases; unmatched junction bases: 6. Germline CDR1 SNHLY, CDR2 FYNNEI. The CDR3, as DNA: TGTGCCAGCAAGGGGGGACAGCTTGGAAACACCATATATTTT. It translates to CASKGGQLGNTIYF.

This chain connects TRBV19 to TRBJ1-1, with D unclear. Looked up from germline, CDR1 is LNHDA and CDR2 is SQIVND (reference sequence). The CDR3 contains 12 residues. V lost 6 bases to trimming and J lost 6 bases, with 11 bases between them. The CDR3 DNA follows: TGTGCCAGTAGAAACGGGATTCCTGAAGCTTTCTTT. It encodes CASRNGIPEAFF.

This clone has just one count. The chain has TRBV6-2 or TRBV6-3 and TRBJ2-1, with 9 bases identical to TRBD2. Trimming at V came to 5 bases and at J to 0 bases, leaving 5 bases not matched to a gene. The length of the CDR3 is 16 residues. Germline CDR1 MNHEY, CDR2 SVGEGT. The CDR3 protein is CASSGAGGLSYNEQFF. The CDR3 DNA reads TGTGCCAGCAGTGGAGCGGGGGGCCTCTCCTACAATGAGCAGTTCTTC.